Following are 2 T cell receptor beta chains from one sample sequenced in a study of immune heterogeneity within non-small cell lung tumors (dated by TCRdb to the late 2010s). The sequencer listed for this sample is HiSeq X Ten. A multiplex PCR system amplified the TCR beta CDR3 region, with a first 10-cycle round using 32 V-gene forward and 13 J-gene reverse primers. The public reads were run again by TCRdb, first through fastp at Q25 and then through MiXCR, and only productive beta chains were kept. Every CDR3 protein is listed once, alongside the most common genes and DNA of its rows. The sample includes around 3,000 distinct CDR3 sequences, with 40% to 55% observed a single time. The ten largest make up under 65% of the sample. Genomic DNA was extracted from bulk tumor tissue and used as the TCR template, and roughly 590 ng gDNA was amplified per sample. During surgery, several biopsies were collected from each primary tumor and placed as far from one another as possible within the tumor mass. The study cohort was described as untreated, and patients were newly diagnosed NSCLC cases undergoing curative surgery.

Sequenced: lung tumor tissue. Source of these receptors: a man aged 55 to 70 with non-small cell lung cancer.

This clonotype qualifies as medium-sized (0.01 to 0.1%). CDR3 residues: CASSPNRGGGSPLHF. The CDR3 region has the DNA TGTGCCAGCAGCCCTAACCGGGGCGGAGGGTCACCCCTCCACTTT. J is TRBJ1-6 and V is TRBV11-3; D possibly corresponds to TRBD1 (5 bases). Germline assignment: CDR1 SGHNT and CDR2 YENEEA. V shed 5 bases and J shed 10 bases, with 18 bases lying between them. The CDR3 contains 15 residues.

By share of the sample, this clonotype is medium-sized (0.01 to 0.1%). V gene TRBV6-1 combines with J gene TRBJ1-5; no clear D gene. V was cut by 6 bases and J by 2 bases, with 8 bases left in between. The CDR3 spans 13 residues. From germline, CDR1 is MNHNS and CDR2 SASEGT. DNA of the CDR3: TGTGCCAGCAGGGACTTCGGCAATCAGCCCCAGCATTTT. This gives the protein CASRDFGNQPQHF.